This is a list of T cell receptor beta chains from one sample in a study of siplizumab effects on memory and regulatory T cells. Data came from immunoSEQ multiplex PCR; TCRdb stores just in-frame clones and leaves some out. The sample yields 80,000 to 130,000 clones, around 92% seen once. The sequencing sample was made of CD4+ T cells sorted from blood. Receptors were obtained from a human donor in good health. Some clones in this sample may be carry-over from other donors' samples. The CDR3 runs from the conserved cysteine through the conserved F or W. The D gene is left open where the match is weak.

d_gene	v_gene	CDR3aa
.	TRBV9	CASQPGEEGGYTF
.	TRBV19	CASMIAETQYF
TRBD2	TRBV9	CASSVVGRALDTQYF
.	TRBV7-9	CASSLSSGRPIQYF
.	TRBV6-5	CASSYMGRTEAFF
.	TRBV6-1	CASTTMVANYGYTF
.	TRBV18	CASSPRAARVISDTQYF
TRBD2	TRBV7-2	CASSPRLAGTYEQYF
.	TRBV28	CASSLFRQTYEQYF
.	TRBV9	CASSVEGVGTDTQYF
.	TRBV28	CASSSNYRDKLFF
.	TRBV30	CAWSVAGVEKLFF
TRBD1	TRBV5-4	CASSQPGQDNEQYF
TRBD1	TRBV6-1	CATTGVQPQHF
.	TRBV5-6	CASSPEVGGYTF
.	TRBV19	CASTPGAGSSGANVLTF
.	TRBV5-1	CASSLDESGEQYF
.	TRBV6-5	CASSFHGRGSYTF
TRBD2	TRBV27	CASSFRPSLGGMNIQYF
TRBD1	TRBV5-1	CASRSTGGAEQFF
.	TRBV7-3	CASSLEGWAETQYF
TRBD2	TRBV7-8	CASSLSGLAGGQETQYF
.	TRBV6-4	CASSDSASSYEQYF
TRBD2	TRBV19	CASSLLAGDYEQYF
TRBD1	TRBV28	CASSYSTGGGYGYTF
.	TRBV7-8	CASSLVLTAVVAQFF
.	TRBV5-1	CASSLGYRAETQYF
.	TRBV27	CASRPLQRIVLGYTF